The clone carrying this T cell receptor beta chain was seen once. The data were taken from a study of blood T cell repertoires in COVID-19. Overall study context: Specimens from acute and convalescent COVID-19 originated in the United States, Italy and Spain. Nucleic acid was either cDNA or gDNA, and it came from T cells, B-cell-depleted T cells, or PBMCs.

Authors' data handling: Nucleated cell number was recorded as an estimate derived from reference gene primer amplification. Method: immunoSEQ multiplex PCR; TCRdb's copy keeps in-frame clones and lacks some. That table is the source of V, J and clone size, and D and trimming were worked out from the DNA. The table lists some 150,000 clones, around 81% of them singletons. The CDR3 contains 13 residues. V gave up 4 bases and J gave up 3 bases, with 7 bases separating them. The germline V gene encodes CDR1 KGHSH and CDR2 LQKENI. This receptor was taken from a human donor in a cohort sampled during active COVID-19. Input material: peripheral blood. The J gene is TRBJ1-5, the V gene TRBV18, with a weak D call TRBD1 (5 bases). The chain's CDR3 is CASSQGLNQPQHF. Written as DNA, the CDR3 is TGTGCCAGCTCACAGGGGCTCAATCAGCCCCAGCATTTT. Full variable domain (outside the CDR3, taken from reference TRBV18 and TRBJ1-5): NAGVMQNPRHLVRRRGQEARLRCSPMKGHSHVYWYRQLPEEGLKFMVYLQKENIIDESGMPKERFSAEFPKEGPSILRIQQVVRGDSAAYFCASSQGLNQPQHFGDGTRLSIL.